This T cell receptor beta chain was sequenced for a study of blood T cell repertoires in COVID-19. Study information: PBMCs, B-cell-depleted T cells, or T cells were the source of the cDNA or gDNA that made up the material.

CDR3 length equals 12 residues. Between the trimmed V and J ends, which lost 6 bases and 14 bases, there was a span of 19 bases. The germline CDR1 and CDR2 sequences are MNHEY and SMNVEV (reference sequence). Everyone who took part was about 18 to 90 years old, and they came from about two dozen US areas. Cohorts were assigned according to the clinical history that participants reported. Recovered status in Cohort 3 required two negative PCRs, clearance, or symptom resolution. TCRdb keeps only in-frame clones here, not all; method: immunoSEQ multiplex PCR. The repertoire holds over 200,000 clones, with around 85% as singletons.

Sample: PBMCs or T cells enriched from blood (not recorded which). V and J are TRBV27 and TRBJ1-1; weak D call: TRBD1 (5 bases). The receptor's source is a woman in her forties or fifties who had recovered from COVID-19. The CDR3 loop reads CASSPGLGEAFF. The CDR3 DNA sequence: TGTGCCAGCAGCCCAGGTTTAGGGGAGGCGTTCTTT.